This TCR beta chain was retrieved from a study of OX40 agonist ivuxolimab in advanced cancers. Study context: Participants averaged 60 years of age (range roughly 23 to 79) and were 82.7% male. Points from the study as a whole: CD8+ T cells (on average) carried more expanded clones than CD4+ T cells.

Systemic immunosuppression or a history of autoimmune disease excluded patients. The method was immunoSEQ multiplex PCR; TCRdb's version includes in-frame clones alone and lacks a portion of them. This table holds some 73,000 clones, around 90% found once. This CDR3 is built from 15 residues. V was pared by 0 bases and J by 2 bases, with 9 bases between. Germline V lookup: CDR1 MGHRA, CDR2 YSYEKL. A remark on this clone: Its cognate antigen is unknown.

This sample comprised CD4+ or CD8+ T cells sorted from blood, obtained in a trial of the OX40 agonist ivuxolimab. The chain is built from TRBV4-1 and TRBJ2-3, with D tentatively TRBD1 (5 bases). The sequence derives from an adult with an advanced solid tumor such as melanoma, head and neck, liver or kidney cancer. The CDR3 DNA is TGCGCCAGCAGCCAAGAATACAGGCCCACAGATACGCAGTATTTT. Encoded protein: CASSQEYRPTDTQYF.